The 25 T cell receptor beta chains given below trace back to one sample, sequenced in a study of blood T cell repertoires in COVID-19. Sequenced by immunoSEQ multiplex PCR; TCRdb stores in-frame clones only, minus some. Counted here are roughly 120,000 clones, around 80% occurring once; the ten biggest clones make up 1.5% to 2%. The sequencing sample was made of peripheral blood. The receptors shown here come from a man between 65 and 80 years old with acute or convalescent COVID-19.

The chain combines TRBV18 with TRBJ1-2; possible D gene TRBD1, 6 bases. The CDR3 has 14 residues. The V end was cut by 5 bases, the J end by 3 bases, with 13 bases between. Germline loops: CDR1 KGHSH, CDR2 LQKENI. The chain's CDR3 is CASSTLRQDYGYTF. Written as DNA, the CDR3 is TGTGCCAGCTCAACCTTACGACAGGACTATGGCTACACCTTC.

The chain is built from TRBV9 and TRBJ2-2; D possibly corresponds to TRBD1 (6 bases). The V gene lost 8 bases and the J gene lost 0 bases, with 11 bases spanning the gap. Germline V gene data show CDR1 as SGDLS and CDR2 as YYNGEE. This CDR3 is 14 amino acids long. For the CDR3, the DNA is TGTGCCAGTGCAACAGGGTCGAACACCGGGGAGCTGTTTTTT. Protein: CASATGSNTGELFF.

J is TRBJ1-1 and V is TRBV5-1; possible D gene TRBD1, 6 bases. CDR3 length: 15 residues. Trimming pared 2 bases from V and 2 bases from J, leaving 13 bases between. Germline values: CDR1 SGHRS, CDR2 YFSETQ. The CDR3 DNA follows: TGCGCCAGCAGCTTTTATACAGGGTCCAACACTGAAGCTTTCTTT. Protein sequence: CASSFYTGSNTEAFF.

This chain links TRBV5-1 with TRBJ1-2; 9 positions agree with TRBD1. The CDR3 is made up of 15 amino acids. The V gene's germline CDR1 is SGHRS and CDR2 YFSETQ. J gave up 5 bases and V 6 bases, and 11 bases lay outside the gene matches. CDR3 protein: CASTPGPGQGYGYTF. The CDR3 DNA follows: TGCGCCAGCACCCCGGGTCCGGGACAGGGATATGGCTACACCTTC.

This sequence joins TRBV6-5 and TRBJ2-7, with D possibly TRBD1 on 6 matching bases. V gave up 6 bases and J gave up 2 bases, with 14 bases separating them. Germline CDR1 is MNHEY and CDR2 is SVGAGI. There are 14 residues in the CDR3. CDR3 bases: TGTGCCAGCAGACACTCACAGGGCCCCTACGAGCAGTACTTC. Its translation: CASRHSQGPYEQYF.

The gene calls are TRBV7-6 and TRBJ1-1; D not certain. CDR1 is SGHVS and CDR2 is FNYEAQ in the germline V gene. The CDR3 runs to 13 residues. Deletions cut 5 bases from V and 4 bases from J, with 11 bases between. The CDR3 bases are TGTGCCAGCAGCCTGGACGGGGTCACTGAAGCTTTCTTT. Protein sequence: CASSLDGVTEAFF. Looking up the rest from reference TRBV7-6 and TRBJ1-1 gives the full variable domain: GAGVSQSPRYKVTKRGQDVALRCDPISGHVSLYWYRQALGQGPEFLTYFNYEAQQDKSGLPNDRFSAERPEGSISTLTIQRTEQRDSAMYRCASSLDGVTEAFFGQGTRLTVV.

This clone was observed a handful of times. V gene TRBV6-5 combines with J gene TRBJ2-7; 7 positions agree with TRBD1. V shed 7 bases and J 0 bases; nucleotides not matched to a gene: 9. Germline V gives CDR1 MNHEY, CDR2 SVGAGI. The CDR3 totals 15 residues. The chain's CDR3 is CASTRDSASSYEQYF. The CDR3 DNA reads TGTGCCAGCACCAGGGACAGTGCAAGCTCCTACGAGCAGTACTTC.

V and J are TRBV20-1 and TRBJ2-1, with no clear D. This CDR3 is 14 amino acids long. From germline, CDR1 is DFQATT and CDR2 SNEGSKA (reference sequence). The V gene lost 3 bases and the J gene lost 3 bases, with 12 bases spanning the gap. CDR3 amino acids: CSASDPGSYNEQFF. The CDR3, as DNA: TGCAGTGCTAGTGATCCTGGCAGCTACAATGAGCAGTTCTTC.

The V call is TRBV5-1, the J call TRBJ2-5, with D maybe TRBD2 (5 bases). Germline V lookup: CDR1 SGHRS, CDR2 YFSETQ. The CDR3 covers 11 residues. Between the trimmed V and J ends, which lost 7 bases and 2 bases, there was a span of 6 bases. The CDR3 sequence: CASRGQETQYF. The DNA for the CDR3 is TGCGCCAGCCGAGGGCAAGAGACCCAGTACTTC.

This clone was seen just once. The chain carries TRBV5-1 and TRBJ1-4, with D possibly TRBD1 on 5 matching bases. Trimming pared 4 bases from V and 8 bases from J, leaving 15 bases between. The CDR3 consists of 14 residues. The germline gives CDR1 SGHRS, CDR2 YFSETQ. CDR3 DNA: TGCGCCAGCAGCCCGGGGGGACTTGGGGAAAAACTGTTTTTT. It specifies CASSPGGLGEKLFF.

V is TRBV6-6 and J is TRBJ1-1; D ambiguous. The CDR3 runs to 13 residues. CDR1 and CDR2 (germline): MNHNY, SVGAGI (reference sequence). V was pared by 5 bases and J by 7 bases, with 14 bases between. CDR3 region: CASSQTPEGEAFF. The CDR3 DNA reads as TGTGCCAGCAGTCAGACCCCTGAGGGTGAAGCTTTCTTT.

This clone appeared a single time. At the DNA level, this CDR3 is encoded by other sequences in the same sample as well. The chain couples TRBV5-1 to TRBJ1-2; TRBD1 agrees at 7 bases. Germline loops: CDR1 SGHRS, CDR2 YFSETQ. Germline trimming cut 0 bases from V and 3 bases from J; bases unmatched to any gene: 2. The CDR3 length is 14 residues. CDR3 amino acids: CASSLDRGYYGYTF. Here the CDR3 DNA reads TGCGCCAGCAGCTTGGACAGGGGTTACTATGGCTACACCTTC.

The chain has TRBV5-1 and TRBJ1-1; D is perhaps TRBD1 (5 bases). Trimming pared 4 bases from V and 10 bases from J, leaving 20 bases between. Germline values: CDR1 SGHRS, CDR2 YFSETQ. The CDR3 consists of 14 residues. CDR3 sequence (DNA): TGCGCCAGCAGCGGGTTAGAAAGGGGAGGTCGAGCTTTCTTT. It specifies CASSGLERGGRAFF.

This clone was counted a few times. V usage is TRBV20-1 and J usage is TRBJ2-3, with D unclear. The ends were cut back, 7 bases at V and 6 bases at J, with 11 bases in the middle. This CDR3 contains 11 residues. CDR1 DFQATT and CDR2 SNEGSKA come from the germline V gene (reference sequence). The DNA of the CDR3 is TGCAGTGTTACCTTTCGGGATACGCAGTATTTT. It is translated as CSVTFRDTQYF.

The chain has TRBV4-1 and TRBJ2-3; 9 bases map to TRBD2. Germline CDR1 and CDR2: MGHRA and YSYEKL. V lost 0 bases and J lost 13; bases outside the gene matches: 8. CDR3 length equals 14 residues. The CDR3: CASSQEGSSGVEYF. CDR3 DNA sequence: TGCGCCAGCAGCCAAGAAGGATCTAGCGGGGTTGAGTATTTT.

The chain has TRBV27 and TRBJ2-2; tentative D call: TRBD2 (6 bases). The CDR3 runs 18 residues. From germline, CDR1 is MNHEY and CDR2 SMNVEV (reference sequence). V shed 4 bases and J shed 1 base, with 19 bases lying between them. The CDR3 region is CASSWAPPGRGNTGELFF. DNA for the CDR3: TGTGCCAGCAGTTGGGCCCCTCCGGGGCGGGGGAACACCGGGGAGCTGTTTTTT.

The chain recombines TRBV18 with TRBJ1-1; D unresolved. Per the germline V gene, CDR1 is KGHSH and CDR2 is LQKENI. Between the trimmed V and J ends, which lost 4 bases and 1 base, there was a span of 10 bases. The CDR3 spans 14 residues. CDR3 protein: CASSRLEGNTEAFF. DNA for the CDR3: TGTGCCAGCTCACGACTAGAAGGGAACACTGAAGCTTTCTTT.

The J gene is TRBJ1-2, the V gene TRBV7-9, with D possibly matching TRBD1 (5 bases). Trimming pared 5 bases from V and 7 bases from J, leaving 8 bases between. This CDR3 spans 11 amino acids. Germline CDR1 SEHNR, CDR2 FQNEAQ (reference sequence). The CDR3 reads CASSRGGGYTF. The CDR3 bases are TGTGCCAGCAGCCGGGGGGGTGGCTACACCTTC.

V and J are TRBV5-6 and TRBJ1-1; 7 nucleotides line up with TRBD1. In germline, CDR1 is SGHDT, CDR2 YYEEEE. This CDR3 comprises 14 residues. V lost 5 bases and J lost 2; bases outside the gene matches: 6. CDR3 nucleotide sequence: TGTGCCAGCAGGCCGGGACAGATTAACACTGAAGCTTTCTTT. Amino acid sequence: CASRPGQINTEAFF. Using reference TRBV5-6 and TRBJ1-1 for the parts outside the CDR3, the full variable domain is DAGVTQSPTHLIKTRGQQVTLRCSPKSGHDTVSWYQQALGQGPQFIFQYYEEEERQRGNFPDRFSGHQFPNYSSELNVNALLLGDSALYLCASRPGQINTEAFFGQGTRLTVV.

The genes are TRBV5-1 and TRBJ1-1; 8 positions match TRBD1. CDR1 SGHRS and CDR2 YFSETQ come from the germline V gene. The CDR3 contains 15 residues. The V gene end was trimmed by 4 bases and the J gene end by 5 bases; junction bases not matched to a gene: 10. The CDR3 DNA reads as TGCGCCAGCAGCCTACGGACAGGGCCTATTACTGAAGCTTTCTTT. Translated, it gives CASSLRTGPITEAFF.

Notes on this clone: The junction departs from the called germline gene at one end, perhaps through a read error. The chain couples TRBV7-9 to TRBJ2-3; perhaps TRBD2 as D (6 bases). The CDR3 length is 15 residues. CDR1 SEHNR and CDR2 FQNEAQ come from the germline V gene (reference sequence). The CDR3 region has the DNA TGTGCCAGCAGCTTAGCGGGGGGAGTCTTGAGATTGGAGGATTTT. This sequence encodes CASSLAGGVLRLEDF.

The rearrangement uses TRBV10-3 and TRBJ2-3; 10 bases agree with TRBD2. CDR3 length: 15 residues. The ends lost 7 bases at V and 1 base at J; junction bases unmatched: 5. Germline CDR1 reads ENHRY; CDR2 reads SYGVKD. CDR3 sequence: CAINAGTSGTDTQYF. For the CDR3, the DNA is TGTGCCATCAATGCCGGGACTAGCGGCACAGATACGCAGTATTTT.

For the CDR3, the DNA is TGTGCCAGCAGCTCCACAGGGGCTGGGGCCAACGTCCTGACTTTC. Translation: CASSSTGAGANVLTF. This chain uses TRBV5-4 with TRBJ2-6; 7 bases are a match to TRBD1. The CDR3 covers 15 residues. Germline CDR1 reads SGHNT; CDR2 reads YYREEE (reference sequence). V lost 3 bases to trimming and J lost 2 bases; unmatched junction nucleotides: 2. The variable domain in full, completed from reference TRBV5-4 and TRBJ2-6, reads ETGVTQSPTHLIKTRGQQVTLRCSSQSGHNTVSWYQQALGQGPQFIFQYYREEENGRGNFPPRFSGLQFPNYSSELNVNALELDDSALYLCASSSTGAGANVLTFGAGSRLTVL.

V usage is TRBV29-1 and J usage is TRBJ2-7; no definite D call. The CDR3 extends over 13 amino acids. With 3 bases removed from V and 0 bases from J, the gap between germline ends came to 9 bases. CDR1 and CDR2 from the germline V gene are SQVTM and ANQGSEA. CDR3 sequence: CSVDDTSSYEQYF. CDR3 DNA sequence: TGCAGCGTTGATGATACGAGCTCCTACGAGCAGTACTTC.

V and J are TRBV5-1 and TRBJ2-1, with unresolved D. With 1 base removed from V and 9 bases from J, the gap between germline ends came to 17 bases. Germline V CDR1 and CDR2: SGHRS, YFSETQ. This CDR3 is built from 15 residues. Written as DNA, the CDR3 is TGCGCCAGCAGCTTGACCGCAGGTGTGGAAGGTGAGCAGTTCTTC. The encoded protein is CASSLTAGVEGEQFF.